The sequence of this T cell receptor (beta chain) was determined in a study of CD8 T cells in Susac syndrome (dated by TCRdb to about 2019). Study-level background: The study used repertoire sequencing to test whether antigen drove CD8+ T cell activation and differentiation in Susac syndrome.

As encoded in the germline V gene, CDR1 is SGHRS while CDR2 is YFSETQ. The V and J ends are trimmed by 5 bases and 0 bases, leaving 9 bases between them. The CDR3 has 15 amino acids, counting the end cysteine and phenylalanine. Of the read, only the CDR3 DNA is kept; its 45 bases are in frame from base 1. This clonotype was seen once. Its binding antigen is unknown. No base-level quality is on record; no much larger clone is a single base apart. One read amounts to weak evidence. RNA was extracted using the RNeasy kit, and roughly 0.5 to 1 microgram was reverse transcribed with random hexamers. The immunoSEQ multiplex PCR assay, which covers 54 Vbeta and 13 Jbeta segments, was used to amplify TCR beta CDR3 regions. PCR amplification bias was corrected by using a synthetic template baseline for primer optimization and computational correction. Per the authors' processing: Reads were assigned to V, D and J genes according to IMGT and analyzed in immunoSEQ Analyzer, with only productive sequences retained. Clonality was computed as one minus Shannon entropy normalized by log2 of the number of productive unique sequences. For each patient and control, public and private clones were evaluated among the 100 most prevalent clones. Susac-specific clones were defined as absent from healthy and MS cohorts, approximately 1,000 published viral clones and other ImmuneACCESS disease sequences. Starting from the raw public reads, TCRdb applied fastp trimming at Q25, assembled clones with MiXCR and retained in-frame beta chains. Rows merge per CDR3 protein into single entries with the most common DNA and genes. These V and J calls are TCRdb output, not the study's own analysis. The sample yields about 160,000 distinct CDR3 sequences; about 94% were counted once. The ten largest make up around 0.13% of the sample.

High-throughput TCR beta sequencing profiled peripheral blood CD8+ and CD4+ T cells from healthy donors, Susac syndrome patients and multiple sclerosis patients. Healthy donors were included as age- and sex-matched controls. Bulk CD8+ and CD4+ T cells were purified by magnetic negative isolation, while CD8+ TEMRA cells were enriched using FACS. Blood was collected in EDTA tubes and processed within 24 hours, with PBMCs isolated through density gradient centrifugation. PBMCs intended for TCR sequencing were cryopreserved in liquid nitrogen and thawed later in a water bath at 37 degrees C. The sorted or isolated CD4+, CD8+ and CD8+ TEMRA cells had a purity of 90% or higher. The study at large found these results: The number of individuals in the TCR sequencing and HLA analysis was acknowledged as relatively small.

Sequencing was carried out using CD4+ T cells from PBMCs. The rearranged chain carries TRBV5-1 and TRBJ2-6; the D gene identity is not certain. The TCR was taken from a human donor in good health. The nucleotides are TGCGCCAGCAGACCTGACAACTCTGGGGCCAACGTCCTGACTTTC. Its protein product is CASRPDNSGANVLTF.